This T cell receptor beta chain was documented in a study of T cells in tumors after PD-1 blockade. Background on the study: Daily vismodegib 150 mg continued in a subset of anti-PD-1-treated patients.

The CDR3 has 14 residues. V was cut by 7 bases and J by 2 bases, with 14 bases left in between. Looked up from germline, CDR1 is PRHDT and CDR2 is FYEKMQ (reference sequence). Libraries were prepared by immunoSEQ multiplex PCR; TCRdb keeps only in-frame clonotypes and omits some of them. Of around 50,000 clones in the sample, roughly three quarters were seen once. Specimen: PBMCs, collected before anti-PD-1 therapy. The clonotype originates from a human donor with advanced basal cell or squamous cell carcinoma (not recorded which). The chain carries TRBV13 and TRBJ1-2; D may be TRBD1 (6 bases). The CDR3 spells CASTPSTGNYGYTF. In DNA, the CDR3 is TGTGCCAGCACCCCCTCGACAGGAAACTATGGCTACACCTTC.